These T cell receptor beta chains were read from a single sample in a study of regulatory T cells in long-lasting Graves disease. TCRdb ran MiXCR on the multiplex PCR reads and lists one entry per CDR3 protein. The table shows 350,000 to 500,000 distinct CDR3 sequences, with roughly a fifth occurring only once. Here the sequenced sample was peripheral blood mononuclear cells (PBMCs), taken when the disease was refractory, from a patient treated with antithyroid drugs. The receptor source for this set is a female donor with Graves disease. CDR3s include the opening cysteine and the closing phenylalanine or tryptophan. D genes are given only for firm matches. Not all rows give a size; the values are once, few, many and, for expanded clones, a class.

v_call	clone_size	j_call	d_call	cdr3_nt	cdr3_aa
TRBV9	few	TRBJ2-1	-	TGTGCCAGCAGCGTAGACAGGGTTCTTCACAATGAGCAGTTCTTC	CASSVDRVLHNEQFF
TRBV15	many	TRBJ1-2	-	TGTGCCACCAGCAGAGATTCGGGTTCAGCCTATGGCTACACCTTC	CATSRDSGSAYGYTF
TRBV5-1	-	TRBJ1-1	TRBD1	TGCGCCAGCAGCTTGGGTGACAGGGACACTGAAGCTTTCTTT	CASSLGDRDTEAFF
TRBV6-1	many	TRBJ2-2	-	TGTGCCAGCAGAGACACCGGGGAGCTGTTTTTT	CASRDTGELFF
TRBV12-3/TRBV12-4	many	TRBJ2-5	-	TGTGCCAGCAGTGCTGGGGAGACCCAGTACTTC	CASSAGETQYF
TRBV20-1	-	TRBJ2-3	TRBD2	TGCAGTGCTAGAGGGCTGGCGGGAGCAGATACGCAGTATTTT	CSARGLAGADTQYF
TRBV5-1	many	TRBJ1-1	-	TGTGCCAGCAGCTTGGGCAGGCAACTTGAAGCTTTCTTT	CASSLGRQLEAFF
TRBV15	-	TRBJ1-5	-	TGTGCCACCAGCAGAGTCAGTGGCCGGTGGTATGGGCCCCAGCATTTT	CATSRVSGRWYGPQHF
TRBV28	many	TRBJ1-5	TRBD1	TGTGCCAGCAGTTTATATCGGGACGGGACAGGGGACAATCAGCCCCAGCATTTT	CASSLYRDGTGDNQPQHF
TRBV4-1	-	TRBJ1-1	TRBD1	TGCGCCAGCAGCCAGGATGGGACAGGGGACGCTTTCTTT	CASSQDGTGDAFF
TRBV28	few	TRBJ1-1	-	TGTGCCACTGTACAGGTCGGGAACACTGAAGCTTTCTTT	CATVQVGNTEAFF
TRBV7-8	few	TRBJ2-4	-	TGTGCCAGCAGCGAAGACAGAATCAGCAAAAACATTCAGTACTTC	CASSEDRISKNIQYF
TRBV12-3/TRBV12-4	-	TRBJ2-5	-	TGTGCCAGCAGTTTAGGAGACCCGGAACCCCAGTACTTC	CASSLGDPEPQYF
TRBV6-1	many	TRBJ2-5	-	TGTGCCAGCAGTGATTGGGGGCCAGAGACCCAGTACTTC	CASSDWGPETQYF
TRBV28	many	TRBJ1-1	-	TGTGCCAGCAGGCAGGGAGGGAACACTGAAGCTTTCTTT	CASRQGGNTEAFF
TRBV20-1	many	TRBJ2-5	-	TGCAGTGCTAGGACAGTGAAACAAGAGACCCAGTACTTC	CSARTVKQETQYF
TRBV6-1	many	TRBJ2-6	-	TGTGCCAGCAGACTCAGGGGCGGCTCTGGGGCCAACGTCCTGACTTTC	CASRLRGGSGANVLTF
TRBV24-1	many	TRBJ2-2	-	TGTGCCACCAGTGATGCAGCGGGTTCAGGGGGGGAGCTGTTTTTT	CATSDAAGSGGELFF
TRBV27	-	TRBJ2-7	TRBD2	TGTGCCAGCAGTTTAGTAGCGGGAGGCCACGAGCAGTACTTC	CASSLVAGGHEQYF
TRBV19	-	TRBJ2-5	TRBD1	TGTGCCAGTAGTCCTCGAGCGGACAGGGTGACGACCCAGTACTTC	CASSPRADRVTTQYF
TRBV7-9	few	TRBJ2-2	-	TGTGCCAGCAGCTTACCCAAACTCCGGTCCGGTACCGGGGAGCTGTTTTTT	CASSLPKLRSGTGELFF
TRBV6-9	-	TRBJ1-5	-	TGTGCCAGCAGTTCCGAACTTAGGGAGCCCCAGCATTTT	CASSSELREPQHF
TRBV19	many	TRBJ2-6	-	TGTGCCAGTAGTATAGCATCCGTCGCCGGGGCCAACGTCCTGACTTTC	CASSIASVAGANVLTF
TRBV29-1	-	TRBJ2-1	TRBD1	TGCAGCGTTGAAGATGGCTGGGACAGGGGCTACAATGAGCAGTTCTTC	CSVEDGWDRGYNEQFF
TRBV20-1	-	TRBJ1-4	TRBD1	TGCAGTGTTACCGGGACAGATAATGAAAAACTGTTTTTT	CSVTGTDNEKLFF
TRBV28	many	TRBJ2-5	-	TGTGCCAGCACCGGGCCTATTATAGAGACCCAGTACTTC	CASTGPIIETQYF
TRBV7-3	few	TRBJ2-2	TRBD2	TGTGCCAGCAGCTCAACCGGGACTAGCCACGGGGAGCTGTTTTTT	CASSSTGTSHGELFF
TRBV4-1	-	TRBJ2-7	-	TGCGCCAGCAGCCAAACCTTAACCTACGAGCAGTACTTC	CASSQTLTYEQYF
TRBV6-1	many	TRBJ2-2	TRBD2	TGTGCCAGCAGTGAAGTCTCCGGGGGGTATACCGGGGAGCTGTTTTTT	CASSEVSGGYTGELFF
TRBV3-1	many	TRBJ2-7	-	TGTGCCAGCAGCCAAGAGGTTGGTGGCGAGCAGTACTTC	CASSQEVGGEQYF
TRBV27	-	TRBJ2-7	-	TGTGCCAGCAGTTTATTGTGGGGCTCCTACGAGCAGTACTTC	CASSLLWGSYEQYF
TRBV2	many	TRBJ1-2	-	TGTGCCAGCAGTGATGACGGTTTCTATGGCTACACCTTC	CASSDDGFYGYTF
TRBV27	many	TRBJ2-6	-	TGTGCCAGCAGTCCTGTGAACTCTGGGGCCAACGTCCTGACTTTC	CASSPVNSGANVLTF
TRBV5-1	few	TRBJ2-5	TRBD2	TGCGCCAGCAGGCGAACTGGGACTAGCGGGAGAGGGAACCAAGAGACCCAGTACTTC	CASRRTGTSGRGNQETQYF
TRBV12-3/TRBV12-4	many	TRBJ1-2	-	TGTGCCAGCAGTTTAGGGCAGGGTTTCTTTGGCTACACCTTC	CASSLGQGFFGYTF
TRBV7-2	-	TRBJ1-2	TRBD1	TGTGCCAGCAGCTTGCCGGACAGGGAGTTTTTCTACACCTTC	CASSLPDREFFYTF
TRBV7-9	many	TRBJ1-5	TRBD1	TGTGCCAGCAGCGGGACAGATAGCAATCAGCCCCAGCATTTT	CASSGTDSNQPQHF
TRBV5-1	-	TRBJ2-2	TRBD2	TGCGCCAGCAGCCTGATCAGCGGGAGAGAAACCGGGGAGCTGTTTTTT	CASSLISGRETGELFF
TRBV11-1	-	TRBJ2-7	-	TGTGCCAGCAGCTTGACGCTGCCGGGCGAGCAGTACTTC	CASSLTLPGEQYF
TRBV20-1	-	TRBJ1-1	-	TGCAGTGCTAGACAAAACGGGCGGGCTTTCTTT	CSARQNGRAFF
TRBV11-2	many	TRBJ1-5	TRBD1	TGTGCCAGCGGACAGGCTAGCAATCAGCCCCAGCATTTT	CASGQASNQPQHF
TRBV20-1	many	TRBJ2-7	-	TGCAGTGCTAGAGATGCGGGACGGCGAATGAACAACTACGAGCAGTACTTC	CSARDAGRRMNNYEQYF
TRBV11-2	-	TRBJ2-2	TRBD2	TGTGCCAGCAGCCTCAATCCTCGGGCTAGCGGGAGCACCCATGAGCTGTTTTTT	CASSLNPRASGSTHELFF
TRBV13	many	TRBJ2-5	-	TGTGCCAGCAGCTCGAGGGTGGGGACCCAGTACTTC	CASSSRVGTQYF
TRBV5-1	many	TRBJ1-1	-	TGCGCCAGCAGCCAAGACCCTAATACTGAAGCTTTCTTT	CASSQDPNTEAFF
TRBV7-9	-	TRBJ2-7	TRBD2	TGTGCCAGCAGCTTAGCGGATATCCTAGCGGGAGTGGAGCAGTACTTC	CASSLADILAGVEQYF